This TCR beta chain comes out of a study of Graves' ophthalmopathy and Graves' hyperthyroidism. RNA transcripts served as template for amplifying TCR beta CDR3 sequences. The first round was an RT-PCR with HTBI primers, and the second round was a multiplex PCR. TCRdb independently ran MiXCR on the multiplex PCR reads; one entry per CDR3 protein. The sample consists of 650,000 to 800,000 distinct CDR3 sequences, about 40% of them appearing once. This clonotype was detected ten times or more. The diagnosis combined clinical symptoms, thyroxine, TRAb, thyroid ultrasound and orbital computed tomography scans. Between the trimmed V and J ends, which lost 4 bases and 3 bases, there was a span of 9 bases. CDR3 length: 13 amino acids. Germline values: CDR1 SGHTA, CDR2 FQGTGA.

The chain links TRBV7-3 to TRBJ1-1, with D perhaps TRBD1 (5 bases). This TCR was recovered from an adult man with Graves' ophthalmopathy. Sequenced sample: peripheral blood. CDR3 in amino acids: CASSSGQDTEAFF. The DNA for the CDR3 is TGTGCCAGCAGCTCTGGACAAGACACTGAAGCTTTCTTT. Looking up the rest from reference TRBV7-3 and TRBJ1-1 gives the full variable domain: GAGVSQTPSNKVTEKGKYVELRCDPISGHTALYWYRQSLGQGPEFLIYFQGTGAADDSGLPNDRFFAVRPEGSVSTLKIQRTERGDSAVYLCASSSGQDTEAFFGQGTRLTVV.